This T cell receptor beta chain stems from a study of cytomegalovirus exposure and HLA in healthy donors. Germline CDR1 MNHNS, CDR2 SASEGT. This CDR3 region has 11 residues. Trimming shortened V by 3 bases and J by 10 bases, and 4 bases separated the two germline ends. The count of this clone is one. What it recognizes is unknown. Primers for the PCR totalled 60 Vbeta and 13 Jbeta. Sequencing used immunoSEQ multiplex PCR; TCRdb keeps in-frame clones, though not all of them. The sample has about 150,000 clones; 77% are singletons. Study outcomes and limitations: Some V segments, including TRBV6-2 and TRBV6-3, were excluded as indistinguishable. Reports indicate that TCR beta sequences accurately predicted the HLA-A and HLA-B alleles of most subjects. Some public TCRs appeared in many individuals, while most sequences were rare. Across donors, sequencing depth was assumed by presence/absence analyses to be roughly uniform.

The receptor was isolated from a male donor in good health and CMV-seronegative. Sequencing used PBMCs. The rearrangement uses TRBV6-1 and TRBJ1-6; unclear D gene. CDR3 DNA sequence: TGTGCCAGCAGTGATTTATCACCCCTCCACTTT. Residues: CASSDLSPLHF.